These 6 T cell receptor beta chains came from one sample sequenced in a study of shared clonotypes between healthy human individuals. Measured with immunoSEQ multiplex PCR; TCRdb has only the in-frame clones, and not every one. Among roughly 2.2 million clones listed, 85% to 95% were seen once. The sample taken for sequencing was naive CD4+ T cells from PBMCs. The sample's subset: CD45RA+ positively selected. The origin of the receptors is a man aged 18 to 29 in good health. Some clones in this sample may be carry-over from other donors' samples.

A single count supports this clone. The V call is TRBV28, the J call TRBJ2-7; D possibly uses TRBD1 or TRBD2 (5 bases each). Germline V gene data show CDR1 as MDHEN and CDR2 as SYDVKM. Trimming pared 3 bases from V and 5 bases from J, leaving 20 bases between. There are 16 residues in the CDR3. The CDR3 DNA is TGTGCCAGCAGTTTGGTAGCGCCGAGGGGATGGGACGAGCAGTACTTC. Translating gives CASSLVAPRGWDEQYF. The variable domain in full, with the rest retrieved from reference TRBV28 and TRBJ2-7, is DVKVTQSSRYLVKRTGEKVFLECVQDMDHENMFWYRQDPGLGLRLIYFSYDVKMKEKGDIPEGYSVSREKKERFSLILESASTNQTSMYLCASSLVAPRGWDEQYFGPGTRLTVT.

The chain couples TRBV30 to TRBJ2-2; TRBD2 agrees at 13 bases. With V trimmed by 4 bases and J by 2 bases, 7 bases remained unmatched. The CDR3 runs 17 residues. The germline gives CDR1 GTSNPN, CDR2 SVGIG (reference sequence). Written as DNA, the CDR3 is TGTGCCTGGATACCGGGACTAGCGGGAAGTAACACCGGGGAGCTGTTTTTT. The encoded protein is CAWIPGLAGSNTGELFF.

The V call is TRBV15, the J call TRBJ2-7, with 7 bases lining up with TRBD1. J was trimmed by 4 bases and V by 2 bases; bases with no gene match: 2. The CDR3 has 13 amino acids. Germline CDR1 is LNHNV and CDR2 is YYDKDF (reference sequence). The CDR3 nucleotides are TGTGCCACCAGCAGAACAGGGGAGTACGAGCAGTACTTC. It specifies CATSRTGEYEQYF.

The J gene is TRBJ1-3, the V gene TRBV13; D unclear. Trimming took 0 bases from V and 0 from J, leaving 12 bases between them. This CDR3 has 17 residues. CDR1 and CDR2 from the germline V gene are PRHDT and FYEKMQ (reference sequence). The CDR3 nucleotides are TGTGCCAGCAGCTTAGGAATTGGTGGAAGCTCTGGAAACACCATATATTTT. Its protein is CASSLGIGGSSGNTIYF.

V gene TRBV11-2 combines with J gene TRBJ2-5; no firm D call. The CDR3 is 11 residues long. Trimming left V 3 bases short and J 5 bases short, with 4 bases between. Per the germline V gene, CDR1 is SGHAT and CDR2 is FQNNGV. Written as DNA, the CDR3 is TGTGCCAGCAGCTTTCATGAGACCCAGTACTTC. It yields the protein CASSFHETQYF. The full variable domain, in which reference TRBV11-2 and TRBJ2-5 provide the parts outside the CDR3, is EAGVAQSPRYKIIEKRQSVAFWCNPISGHATLYWYQQILGQGPKLLIQFQNNGVVDDSQLPKDRFSAERLKGVDSTLKIQPAKLEDSAVYLCASSFHETQYFGPGTRLLVL.

The rearrangement uses TRBV28 and TRBJ1-4; D gene unclear. The CDR3 sequence is 13 residues long. The V end was cut by 7 bases, the J end by 5 bases, with 11 bases between. Germline values: CDR1 MDHEN, CDR2 SYDVKM. The CDR3 DNA reads TGTGCCAGCACCCTACAAGGGAATGAAAAACTGTTTTTT. Its translation is CASTLQGNEKLFF.